The 21 T cell receptor beta chains below were found in one sample sequenced in a study of regulatory T cells in long-lasting Graves disease. Described time point: newly diagnosed GD, antithyroid drugs for less than 3 months. After RNA was extracted from PBMCs, the TCR library was made from it. For TCR beta, libraries came from iRepertoire HTBI primers and Arm-PCR of CDR3 regions. In TCRdb, the multiplex PCR reads were re-called with MiXCR into one record per CDR3 protein. Of about 210,000 distinct CDR3 sequences listed, roughly a fifth were seen once; the top ten hold approximately 12%. This sample was shared with a second study, whose subject was T cells in Graves' hyperthyroidism and ophthalmopathy.

This specimen was peripheral blood mononuclear cells (PBMCs), taken at new diagnosis, from a patient treated with antithyroid drugs. These TCRs come from a woman aged 25 to 39 with Graves disease.

The V gene is TRBV3-1, the J gene TRBJ1-2, with TRBD1 as a possible D gene (5 bases). The CDR3 contains 15 residues. The V end lost 4 bases, the J end lost 2 bases, and 14 bases lay between the germline ends. Germline V gene data show CDR1 as LGHDT and CDR2 as YNNKEL (reference sequence). The DNA of the CDR3 is TGTGCCAGCAGCCGCTTAGGGGCAGTGAACTATGGCTACACCTTC. Protein product: CASSRLGAVNYGYTF.

V and J are TRBV7-9 and TRBJ2-7, with TRBD1 identical over 11 bases. The CDR3 consists of 15 residues. Trimming took 7 bases from V and 3 from J; bases not matched to a gene: 8. CDR1 and CDR2 (germline): SEHNR, FQNEAQ (reference sequence). The CDR3 reads CASTPGDRGDYEQYF. The CDR3, as DNA: TGTGCCAGCACTCCTGGGGACAGGGGGGACTACGAGCAGTACTTC.

In this sample, this clonotype turned up many times. This sequence joins TRBV24-1 and TRBJ2-7; D is unclear. V was cut by 2 bases and J by 7 bases, with 5 bases left in between. This CDR3 is 11 amino acids long. The germline CDR1 and CDR2 sequences are KGHDR and SFDVKD. In DNA form, the CDR3 reads TGTGCCACCAGTGATTCGTGGGAGCAGTACTTC. It encodes CATSDSWEQYF.

J is TRBJ2-4 and V is TRBV5-1, with D possibly being TRBD1 or TRBD2 (5 bases each). Looked up from germline, CDR1 is SGHRS and CDR2 is YFSETQ. This CDR3 has 15 residues. V lost 2 bases and J lost 4, with 13 bases in between. CDR3 sequence: CASSLSLGEKNIQYF. Written as DNA, the CDR3 is TGCGCCAGCAGCTTATCCTTGGGGGAAAAAAACATTCAGTACTTC.

The sample holds one count of this clonotype. V and J are TRBV10-2 and TRBJ2-5; D is unclear. V was trimmed by 2 bases and J by 5 bases, leaving 18 bases between them. Per the germline V gene, CDR1 is WSHSY and CDR2 is SAAADI. This CDR3 is 16 amino acids long. CDR3 nucleotide sequence: TGCGCCAGCAGTGAGCCCTCGCTCATAATCGGGGAGACCCAGTACTTC. This codes for CASSEPSLIIGETQYF.

J is TRBJ1-4 and V is TRBV19; D is ambiguous. Germline CDR1 is LNHDA and CDR2 is SQIVND (reference sequence). Trimming pared 4 bases from V and 1 base from J, leaving 10 bases between. CDR3 length: 15 residues. CDR3 nucleotide sequence: TGTGCCAGTAGTACAGACGCGGGAACTAATGAAAAACTGTTTTTT. Its translation is CASSTDAGTNEKLFF.

This clonotype was seen once. The J gene is TRBJ2-5, the V gene TRBV2; D call uncertain. Near its end, the DNA agrees better with TRBJ2-1, so the J call may be wrong. The CDR3 contains 13 residues. Germline V CDR1 and CDR2: SNHLY, FYNNEI. Here the CDR3 DNA reads TGTGCCAGCAGCGCAGGTCGGGACAATGAGCAGTTCTTC. Residues: CASSAGRDNEQFF.

This clonotype was picked up many times. CDR3 nucleotide sequence: TGTGCCAGCAGCCTACTAGCGGGGGCGCACAATGAGCAGTTCTTC. Translation gives CASSLLAGAHNEQFF. The chain uses TRBV3-1 and TRBJ2-1; 11 bases fit TRBD2. Germline CDR1 and CDR2: LGHDT and YNNKEL (reference sequence). V lost 4 bases to trimming and J lost 5 bases; unmatched junction nucleotides: 4. This CDR3 comprises 15 residues.

In this sample, this clonotype turned up many times. This chain joins TRBV19 and TRBJ1-2; the D gene is possibly TRBD1 (6 bases). This CDR3 is built from 13 residues. The V and J ends lost 8 bases and 8 bases respectively, with 18 bases between them. Germline-derived CDR1 and CDR2 are LNHDA and SQIVND (reference sequence). The CDR3 coding sequence is TGTGCCAGTGACGAAACCAACAGGGACGGCTACACCTTC. Translating gives CASDETNRDGYTF.

This clonotype was recorded many times. The genes are TRBV6-1 and TRBJ1-5; the D gene is possibly TRBD1 (6 bases). This CDR3 contains 14 residues. CDR1 MNHNS and CDR2 SASEGT come from the germline V gene. Trimming shortened V by 5 bases and J by 5 bases, and 13 bases separated the two germline ends. The CDR3 here is CASSRFKGDQPQHF. CDR3 sequence (DNA): TGTGCCAGCAGTCGGTTCAAGGGGGATCAGCCCCAGCATTTT.

This clonotype was recorded at least ten times. This chain uses TRBV6-2 or TRBV6-3 with TRBJ2-3; D perhaps matches TRBD2 (5 bases). The V end lost 2 bases, the J end lost 0 bases, and 9 bases lay between the germline ends. The CDR3 consists of 15 residues. Germline CDR1 MNHEY, CDR2 SVGEGT. The CDR3: CASSYTLASTDTQYF. CDR3 sequence (DNA): TGTGCCAGCAGTTACACTCTAGCTAGCACAGATACGCAGTATTTT.

This clonotype has at least ten counts. The chain links TRBV19 to TRBJ2-7, with D perhaps TRBD1 (6 bases). The CDR3 spans 16 residues. Germline V gives CDR1 LNHDA, CDR2 SQIVND (reference sequence). The V and J ends lost 0 bases and 2 bases respectively, with 14 bases between them. CDR3 residues: CASSIDTGTTAYEQYF. CDR3 nucleotide sequence: TGTGCCAGTAGTATAGATACCGGGACAACCGCCTACGAGCAGTACTTC.

This clonotype was recorded at least ten times. The chain employs TRBV5-1 and TRBJ2-1, with D possibly TRBD2 on 5 matching bases. With 1 base removed from V and 2 bases from J, the gap between germline ends came to 10 bases. The germline V gene encodes CDR1 SGHRS and CDR2 YFSETQ. The CDR3 is 15 amino acids. DNA of the CDR3: TGCGCCAGCAGCTTGAGTAGCGAGGCCTACAATGAGCAGTTCTTC. Amino acids: CASSLSSEAYNEQFF.

This clonotype has a count of ten or more. The chain recombines TRBV3-1 with TRBJ1-2; the match to TRBD1 covers 7 bases. The CDR3 extends over 13 amino acids. Unmatched junction bases numbered 1, after V lost 3 bases and J lost 3 bases. Germline V gene data show CDR1 as LGHDT and CDR2 as YNNKEL (reference sequence). The CDR3 coding sequence is TGTGCCAGCAGCCACACAGGGGACTATGGCTACACCTTC. This translates into CASSHTGDYGYTF. Combining the CDR3 with reference TRBV3-1 and TRBJ1-2 gives the whole variable domain DTAVSQTPKYLVTQMGNDKSIKCEQNLGHDTMYWYKQDSKKFLKIMFSYNNKELIINETVPNRFSPKSPDKAHLNLHINSLELGDSAVYFCASSHTGDYGYTFGSGTRLTVV.

There are many counts of this clonotype. This chain connects TRBV3-1 to TRBJ2-7; D not resolved. With 0 bases removed from V and 0 bases from J, the gap between germline ends came to 3 bases. The germline V gene has CDR1 LGHDT and CDR2 YNNKEL (reference sequence). This CDR3 is built from 13 residues. CDR3 nucleotide sequence: TGTGCCAGCAGCCAAGATCTCTCCTACGAGCAGTACTTC. Protein product: CASSQDLSYEQYF.

Ten or more counts support this clonotype. J is TRBJ1-4 and V is TRBV2; the match to TRBD1 covers 9 bases. Per germline, CDR1 SNHLY and CDR2 FYNNEI. V was clipped by 5 bases and J by 8 bases; unmatched bases: 6. CDR3 length equals 14 residues. This CDR3 reads CASSRDRGEEKLFF. The CDR3 nucleotides are TGTGCCAGCAGTCGTGACAGGGGGGAAGAAAAACTGTTTTTT.

The rearrangement uses TRBV5-6 and TRBJ1-1; D might be TRBD1 (6 bases). With 0 bases removed from V and 1 base from J, the gap between germline ends came to 13 bases. This CDR3 has 16 residues. Germline lookup yields CDR1 SGHDT and CDR2 YYEEEE. This CDR3 reads CASSLDGGAGNTEAFF. In DNA, the CDR3 is TGTGCCAGCAGCTTGGACGGGGGGGCGGGGAACACTGAAGCTTTCTTT.

This clonotype showed up many times. The genes are TRBV20-1 and TRBJ1-2; TRBD1 is a possible D gene (5 bases). Germline V gene sequence: CDR1 DFQATT, CDR2 SNEGSKA (reference sequence). This CDR3 is built from 12 residues. The ends were cut back, 2 bases at V and 8 bases at J, with 12 bases in the middle. The CDR3 nucleotides are TGCAGTGCTAGAATAACAGGTCAAGGCTACACCTTC. It specifies CSARITGQGYTF.

This clonotype was recorded many times. This chain links TRBV11-1 with TRBJ2-2; TRBD1 aligns across 10 bases. This CDR3 spans 18 amino acids. Trimming removed 3 bases from V and 0 bases from J; junction bases left unmatched: 7. Germline CDR1 reads SGHAT; CDR2 reads FQDESV (reference sequence). This CDR3 is CASSFGDRGRANTGELFF. CDR3 in DNA: TGTGCCAGCAGCTTCGGCGACAGGGGGCGGGCGAACACCGGGGAGCTGTTTTTT.

This clonotype was picked up many times. The chain uses TRBV12-3 or TRBV12-4 and TRBJ2-5; D is unresolved. The ends were cut back, 2 bases at V and 5 bases at J, with 9 bases in the middle. This CDR3 region has 13 residues. CDR3 residues: CASSLRVGETQYF. The CDR3 region has the DNA TGTGCCAGCAGTTTAAGGGTGGGGGAGACCCAGTACTTC.

For the CDR3, the DNA is TGTGCCAGCAGCCAAAACCACTACGAGCAGTACTTC. Protein sequence: CASSQNHYEQYF. The chain recombines TRBV9 with TRBJ2-7; D unclear. Trimming cost V 4 bases and J 3 bases, with 8 bases left between them. Germline CDR1 reads SGDLS; CDR2 reads YYNGEE. The CDR3 covers 12 residues.